The 11 T cell receptor beta chains reported below all come from one sample, sequenced in a study of TIL therapy for anti-PD-1-resistant metastatic lung cancer. Time point meaning: pre-treatment sample, taken before nivolumab and TIL therapy. The immunoSEQ assay was v3. Only in-frame clones appear in the TCRdb table, and some are missing; sequencing was by immunoSEQ multiplex PCR. Found here are roughly 58,000 clones, more than 80% of them singletons; the top ten hold 2.5% to 3.5%. Sequencing used blood, obtained at baseline. These receptors originate from a person aged 30 to 80 with non-small cell lung cancer.

V and J are TRBV27 and TRBJ2-5; no clear D gene. Between the trimmed V and J ends, which lost 6 bases and 3 bases, there was a span of 14 bases. The length of the CDR3 is 14 residues. In germline, CDR1 is MNHEY, CDR2 SMNVEV (reference sequence). The CDR3 coding sequence is TGTGCCAGCAGCGTAGGGTACTTCGAAGAGACCCAGTACTTC. It codes for CASSVGYFEETQYF.

A note on this clone: Other nucleotide sequences in the sample specify the same CDR3. The J gene is TRBJ2-5, the V gene TRBV15; D possibly corresponds to TRBD1 (6 bases). Trimming left V 0 bases short and J 1 base short, with 6 bases between. The CDR3 length is 14 residues. The V gene's germline CDR1 is LNHNV and CDR2 YYDKDF (reference sequence). CDR3 in DNA: TGTGCCACCAGCAGAGACAGGGGCCAAGAGACCCAGTACTTC. This gives the protein CATSRDRGQETQYF.

V is TRBV30 and J is TRBJ1-1, with no clear D. There are 12 residues in the CDR3. CDR1 is GTSNPN and CDR2 is SVGIG in the germline V gene (reference sequence). V lost 2 bases and J lost 3, with 7 bases in between. The CDR3 DNA reads as TGTGCCTGGAGTTTAGCGTACACTGAAGCTTTCTTT. Translating gives CAWSLAYTEAFF.

The DNA of the CDR3 is TGTGCCAGCAGCTTTAACATCGCAACTAATGAAAAACTGTTTTTT. This gives the protein CASSFNIATNEKLFF. J is TRBJ1-4 and V is TRBV7-2; no reliable D call. Trimming stripped 3 bases from V and 0 bases from J, with 8 bases between. CDR3 length: 15 residues. Germline values: CDR1 SGHTA, CDR2 FQGNSA.

The V gene is TRBV12-3 or TRBV12-4, the J gene TRBJ1-1, with D hard to call. V dropped 5 bases and J dropped 4 bases, with 5 bases sitting between them. The CDR3 runs to 11 residues. The CDR3 region has the DNA TGTGCCAGCAGTCCCCTCACTGAAGCTTTCTTT. Encoded protein: CASSPLTEAFF.

The V gene is TRBV29-1, the J gene TRBJ2-7, with 7 bases matching TRBD1. J was trimmed by 5 bases and V by 6 bases; bases with no gene match: 4. The CDR3 is made up of 11 amino acids. The V gene's germline CDR1 is SQVTM and CDR2 ANQGSEA. The chain's CDR3 is CSVGQANEQYF. The DNA for the CDR3 is TGCAGCGTCGGACAGGCGAACGAGCAGTACTTC.

V usage is TRBV4-1 and J usage is TRBJ2-5, with 15 bases identical to TRBD2. Germline CDR1 and CDR2: MGHRA and YSYEKL. V gave up 4 bases and J gave up 2 bases; unmatched junction bases: 5. The CDR3 totals 17 residues. In nucleotides, the CDR3 is TGCGCCAGCAGCCTTGGGACTAGCGGGGGGTCTCAAGAGACCCAGTACTTC. This encodes CASSLGTSGGSQETQYF.

The rearrangement joins TRBV7-9 to TRBJ2-7; no reliable D call. V lost 1 base to trimming and J lost 5 bases, with 9 bases between them. The CDR3 is made up of 13 amino acids. Germline V gene lookup returns CDR1 SEHNR and CDR2 FQNEAQ (reference sequence). CDR3 in DNA: TGTGCCAGCAGCTTAGAAGGTTGGAACGAGCAGTACTTC. As protein: CASSLEGWNEQYF.

This clone has a single count. The chain combines TRBV5-4 with TRBJ1-1; TRBD1 aligns across 10 bases. The CDR3 runs 16 residues. Per germline, CDR1 SGHNT and CDR2 YYREEE (reference sequence). Trimming removed 2 bases from V and 4 bases from J; junction bases left unmatched: 8. DNA of the CDR3: TGTGCCAGCAGCTTACCGGGACAGGGGCTAGGCACTGAAGCTTTCTTT. This translates into CASSLPGQGLGTEAFF.

This chain uses TRBV6-1 with TRBJ2-5; a weak D match, TRBD1 (5 bases). Deletions cut 2 bases from V and 7 bases from J, with 11 bases between. There are 13 residues in the CDR3. Germline V gives CDR1 MNHNS, CDR2 SASEGT. DNA for the CDR3: TGTGCCAGCAGTGAACAGGGCTTCGCGACCCAGTACTTC. Encoded protein: CASSEQGFATQYF.

The chain's CDR3 is CASSSPTGGGGYTF. As DNA, the CDR3 is TGTGCCAGCAGTTCCCCGACAGGGGGCGGTGGCTACACCTTC. The rearrangement uses TRBV28 and TRBJ1-2; 10 bases fit TRBD1. The CDR3 is 14 amino acids. Germline V gene sequence: CDR1 MDHEN, CDR2 SYDVKM. The J segment lost 7 bases and the V segment lost 4 bases, leaving 6 bases of the junction unmatched.